A selection of T cell receptor beta chains follows, all from one sample in a study of T-cell reconstitution after alpha-beta-depleted transplantation in children. TCRdb re-called the PCR reads with MiXCR, one entry per CDR3 protein. The sample carries hundreds of thousands of distinct CDR3 sequences, roughly 15% recorded once. Sample: PBMCs, mostly from graft donor cells, taken 360 days after TCRalphabeta/CD19-depleted stem cell transplant. The origin of the receptors is a male patient between 10 and 17 years old who had a stem cell transplant for acute lymphoblastic leukemia, so the T cells may come from the graft donor. Both conserved end residues are part of each CDR3. The order of the fields is D gene, clone size, J gene, V gene, CDR3 DNA, CDR3 protein. D genes are given only for firm matches. Not every row has a clone size; where given, it reads once, few, many or a size class.

d_gene: -
abundance: few
j_gene: TRBJ1-2
v_gene: TRBV5-6
CDR3nt: TGTGCCAGCAGCTTGGGTATGGGCGGCTACACCTTC
CDR3aa: CASSLGMGGYTF

d_gene: TRBD1
abundance: few
j_gene: TRBJ2-5
v_gene: TRBV4-1
CDR3nt: TGCGCCAGCAGCGTTCGGACAGGGTTATCGGAAGAGACCCAGTACTTC
CDR3aa: CASSVRTGLSEETQYF

d_gene: -
abundance: many
j_gene: TRBJ2-1
v_gene: TRBV11-2
CDR3nt: TGTGCCCTCTCCCGGTACAATGAGCAGTTCTTC
CDR3aa: CALSRYNEQFF

d_gene: TRBD2
abundance: -
j_gene: TRBJ2-7
v_gene: TRBV5-1
CDR3nt: TGCGCCAGCAGCTTTACAACTAGCGGGATGAACGAGCAGTACTTC
CDR3aa: CASSFTTSGMNEQYF

d_gene: -
abundance: -
j_gene: TRBJ1-4
v_gene: TRBV2
CDR3nt: TGTGCCAGCAGTGAGTTTAGCGGGGGAACTAATGAAAAACTGTTTTTT
CDR3aa: CASSEFSGGTNEKLFF

d_gene: -
abundance: few
j_gene: TRBJ2-7
v_gene: TRBV7-6
CDR3nt: TGTGCCGTACAGTTACAGGGAAGCGAGCAGTACTTC
CDR3aa: CAVQLQGSEQYF

d_gene: TRBD1
abundance: few
j_gene: TRBJ2-5
v_gene: TRBV5-1
CDR3nt: TGCGCCAGCAGCTTGGACGGACAGGGGGTACAAGAGACCCAGTACTTC
CDR3aa: CASSLDGQGVQETQYF

d_gene: TRBD2
abundance: -
j_gene: TRBJ2-4
v_gene: TRBV4-2
CDR3nt: TGTGCCAGCAGCCCCCGGACTAGCGTGCTTTTGGCCAAAAACATTCAGTACTTC
CDR3aa: CASSPRTSVLLAKNIQYF

d_gene: TRBD1
abundance: many
j_gene: TRBJ2-7
v_gene: TRBV15
CDR3nt: TGTGCCACCAGCAGAGCTGGGGGGACAGGGACCTACGAGCAGTACTTC
CDR3aa: CATSRAGGTGTYEQYF

d_gene: TRBD1
abundance: few
j_gene: TRBJ1-1
v_gene: TRBV9
CDR3nt: TGTGCCAGCAGCGACGGACAGGCATGGCGTGCTTTCTTT
CDR3aa: CASSDGQAWRAFF

d_gene: TRBD2
abundance: -
j_gene: TRBJ2-1
v_gene: TRBV5-1
CDR3nt: TGCGCCAGCAGTAGCGGGACCGCTGAGCAGTTCTTC
CDR3aa: CASSSGTAEQFF

d_gene: -
abundance: few
j_gene: TRBJ2-7
v_gene: TRBV10-3
CDR3nt: TGTGCCATCAGTGCGAAGGGTTCCCCCTACGAGCAGTACTTC
CDR3aa: CAISAKGSPYEQYF

d_gene: -
abundance: few
j_gene: TRBJ2-4
v_gene: TRBV27
CDR3nt: TGTGCCAGCAGTAGCAACACAGGGCGGGGGTTAGCCAAAAACATTCAGTACTTC
CDR3aa: CASSSNTGRGLAKNIQYF

d_gene: TRBD1
abundance: few
j_gene: TRBJ2-6
v_gene: TRBV7-9
CDR3nt: TGTGCCAGCGGGACAGGGAGCCCTGGGGCCAACGTCCTGACTTTC
CDR3aa: CASGTGSPGANVLTF

d_gene: -
abundance: many
j_gene: TRBJ2-1
v_gene: TRBV6-5
CDR3nt: TGTGCCAGCAGTTACTCGAGAGGCCACAATGAGCAGTTCTTC
CDR3aa: CASSYSRGHNEQFF

d_gene: -
abundance: -
j_gene: TRBJ2-3
v_gene: TRBV27
CDR3nt: TGTGCCAGCAGTTTAGCCCCTACTAGCACAGATACGCAGTATTTT
CDR3aa: CASSLAPTSTDTQYF

d_gene: TRBD1
abundance: -
j_gene: TRBJ1-4
v_gene: TRBV15
CDR3nt: TGTGCCACCAGCAGACCGACAGGGAGACGACGTGAAAAACTGTTTTTT
CDR3aa: CATSRPTGRRREKLFF

d_gene: TRBD2
abundance: few
j_gene: TRBJ2-7
v_gene: TRBV20-1
CDR3nt: TGCAGTGCTACAGGGACTAGCGGGAGTGTCCGCTACGAGCAGTACTTC
CDR3aa: CSATGTSGSVRYEQYF

d_gene: -
abundance: -
j_gene: TRBJ2-7
v_gene: TRBV27
CDR3nt: TGTGCCAGCAGTTTGAGTGAGGCCAACAATAACTACGAGCAGTACTTC
CDR3aa: CASSLSEANNNYEQYF

d_gene: -
abundance: -
j_gene: TRBJ2-7
v_gene: TRBV7-9
CDR3nt: TGTGCCAGCAGCGCGGTAGGGCGGGACGCTTCCTACGAGCAGTACTTC
CDR3aa: CASSAVGRDASYEQYF

d_gene: -
abundance: many
j_gene: TRBJ2-2
v_gene: TRBV5-1
CDR3nt: TGTGCCAGCAGTTACACCGGGGAGCTGTTTTTT
CDR3aa: CASSYTGELFF

d_gene: TRBD1
abundance: -
j_gene: TRBJ2-7
v_gene: TRBV16
CDR3nt: TGTGCCAGCTGCCGGGACAGTCGCTACGAGCAGTACTTC
CDR3aa: CASCRDSRYEQYF

d_gene: -
abundance: many
j_gene: TRBJ2-7
v_gene: TRBV6-5
CDR3nt: TGTGCCAGCAGTTACTCGAGGGGACAAGGTCTACGTGAGCAGTACTTC
CDR3aa: CASSYSRGQGLREQYF

d_gene: -
abundance: -
j_gene: TRBJ2-7
v_gene: TRBV29-1
CDR3nt: TGCAGCGTTGTCCCCAAATGGGGGTCCTACGAGCAGTACTTC
CDR3aa: CSVVPKWGSYEQYF

d_gene: TRBD2
abundance: -
j_gene: TRBJ2-3
v_gene: TRBV11-2
CDR3nt: TGTGCCAGCAGCTTAGACTGGACTAGCGGGACGAGAGATACGCAGTATTTT
CDR3aa: CASSLDWTSGTRDTQYF

d_gene: TRBD2
abundance: -
j_gene: TRBJ2-7
v_gene: TRBV18
CDR3nt: TGTGCCAGCTCGCCTAGCGGGCCTTCCTACGAGCAGTACTTC
CDR3aa: CASSPSGPSYEQYF

d_gene: -
abundance: few
j_gene: TRBJ2-7
v_gene: TRBV18
CDR3nt: TGTGCCAGCTCACCAACGCAGCTGACCTACGAGCAGTACTTC
CDR3aa: CASSPTQLTYEQYF

d_gene: TRBD1
abundance: few
j_gene: TRBJ1-6
v_gene: TRBV5-1
CDR3nt: TGCGCCAGCAGCTCCTACAGGGGACCCAATTCACCCCTCCACTTT
CDR3aa: CASSSYRGPNSPLHF

d_gene: -
abundance: few
j_gene: TRBJ2-7
v_gene: TRBV5-1
CDR3nt: TGCGCCAGCAGCTTGGAACCCCGAAACTCCTACGAGCAGTACTTC
CDR3aa: CASSLEPRNSYEQYF

d_gene: -
abundance: -
j_gene: TRBJ1-5
v_gene: TRBV2
CDR3nt: TGTGCCGGTTCCGACCATTTAAATCAGCCCCAGCATTTT
CDR3aa: CAGSDHLNQPQHF

d_gene: -
abundance: -
j_gene: TRBJ2-5
v_gene: TRBV6-2/TRBV6-3
CDR3nt: TGTGCCAGCAGTTACGCGGGACCTGTACAAGAGACCCAGTACTTC
CDR3aa: CASSYAGPVQETQYF

d_gene: -
abundance: few
j_gene: TRBJ2-5
v_gene: TRBV7-9
CDR3nt: TGTGCCAGCAGCTTAGGGGCAAAGCGGGAGACCCAGTACTTC
CDR3aa: CASSLGAKRETQYF

d_gene: -
abundance: many
j_gene: TRBJ2-2
v_gene: TRBV12-3/TRBV12-4
CDR3nt: TGTGCCAGCAGTTTGGGGGGTCCCGCCGGGGAGCTGTTTTTT
CDR3aa: CASSLGGPAGELFF